Sequencing of this TCR beta chain was carried out in a study of T cells in Graves' hyperthyroidism and ophthalmopathy. The study excluded patients with uncontrolled infection, other autoimmune disease, pregnancy or lactation. Amplification targeted TCR beta CDR3 regions from RNA transcripts. The TCR CDR3 was amplified in a first-round RT-PCR using the HTBI primer set. MiXCR, run by TCRdb on the multiplex PCR reads, gives a single entry per CDR3 protein. The sample carries some 740,000 distinct CDR3 sequences, 11% to 15% recorded once. Trimming left V 4 bases short and J 5 bases short, with 11 bases between. This CDR3 spans 13 amino acids. This clonotype has a count of ten or more.

This rearrangement joins TRBV12-3 or TRBV12-4 to TRBJ2-5, with TRBD1 as a possible D gene (6 bases). Sequences were obtained from blood. This TCR came from a woman under 30 with Graves' hyperthyroidism. This CDR3 reads CASSSGTWETQYF. The CDR3 nucleotides are TGTGCCAGCAGTTCCGGGACATGGGAGACCCAGTACTTC.